The T cell receptor (beta chain) under discussion was sequenced for a study of regulatory T cells in long-lasting Graves disease. V gave up 7 bases and J gave up 5 bases; unmatched junction bases: 4. This CDR3 spans 14 amino acids. Germline V gene lookup returns CDR1 MNHNS and CDR2 SASEGT. In building TCR beta libraries, iRepertoire HTBI primers were used together with Arm-PCR of CDR3 regions. TCRdb re-derived calls from the multiplex PCR reads in MiXCR, one entry per CDR3 protein. The table has 450,000 to 600,000 distinct CDR3 sequences, 13% seen once. This sample's time point: newly diagnosed GD, antithyroid drugs for less than 3 months. RNA from PBMCs was the source of the TCR library. These data also featured in a second study, about T cells in Graves' hyperthyroidism and ophthalmopathy.

The chain has TRBV6-1 and TRBJ2-5; 13 bases align to TRBD2. This sequence was found in a man younger than 40 with Graves disease. Specimen: peripheral blood mononuclear cells (PBMCs), collected at new diagnosis, from a patient treated with antithyroid drugs. CDR3 in amino acids: CASTPGLAGETQYF. The CDR3, as DNA: TGTGCCAGCACCCCGGGACTAGCGGGGGAGACCCAGTACTTC.